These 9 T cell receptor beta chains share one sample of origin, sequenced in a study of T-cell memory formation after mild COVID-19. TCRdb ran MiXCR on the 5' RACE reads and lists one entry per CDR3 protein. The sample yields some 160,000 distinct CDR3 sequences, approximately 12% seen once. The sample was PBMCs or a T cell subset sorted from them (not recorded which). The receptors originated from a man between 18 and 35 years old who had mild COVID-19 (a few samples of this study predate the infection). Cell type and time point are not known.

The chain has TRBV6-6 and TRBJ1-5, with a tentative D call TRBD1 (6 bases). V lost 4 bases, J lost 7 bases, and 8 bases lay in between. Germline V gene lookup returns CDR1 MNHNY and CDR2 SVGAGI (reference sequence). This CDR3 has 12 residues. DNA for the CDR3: TGTGCCAGCAGTTTTACAGGGCAGCCCCAGCATTTT. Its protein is CASSFTGQPQHF.

The CDR3 DNA is TGTGCCAGCAGTTTATCAGGCGGTATGGAGGGAGTCACAGATACGCAGTATTTT. This encodes CASSLSGGMEGVTDTQYF. The V and J genes are TRBV27 and TRBJ2-3; D possibly corresponds to TRBD2 (6 bases). The V and J ends lost 0 bases and 2 bases respectively, with 18 bases between them. Germline V gene data show CDR1 as MNHEY and CDR2 as SMNVEV (reference sequence). The CDR3 has 18 residues.

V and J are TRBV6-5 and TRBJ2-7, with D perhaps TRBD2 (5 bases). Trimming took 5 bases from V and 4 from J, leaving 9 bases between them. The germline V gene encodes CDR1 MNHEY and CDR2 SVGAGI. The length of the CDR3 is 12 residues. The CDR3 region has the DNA TGTGCCAGCAGTAATAGCGCATACGAGCAGTACTTC. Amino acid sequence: CASSNSAYEQYF.

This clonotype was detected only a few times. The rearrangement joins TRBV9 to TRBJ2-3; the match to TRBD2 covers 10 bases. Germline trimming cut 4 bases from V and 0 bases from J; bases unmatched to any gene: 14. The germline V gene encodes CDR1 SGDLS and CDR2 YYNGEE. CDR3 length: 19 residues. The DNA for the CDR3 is TGTGCCAGCAGCCCGAGAGGGGGTCGGGGACTAGCGAGCACAGATACGCAGTATTTT. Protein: CASSPRGGRGLASTDTQYF.

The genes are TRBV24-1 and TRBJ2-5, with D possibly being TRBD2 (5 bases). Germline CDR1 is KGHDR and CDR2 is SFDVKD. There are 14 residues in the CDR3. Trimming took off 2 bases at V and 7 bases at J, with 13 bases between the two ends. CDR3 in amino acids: CATSDSGPGGTQYF. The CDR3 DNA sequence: TGTGCCACCAGTGATTCCGGGCCCGGAGGGACCCAGTACTTC.

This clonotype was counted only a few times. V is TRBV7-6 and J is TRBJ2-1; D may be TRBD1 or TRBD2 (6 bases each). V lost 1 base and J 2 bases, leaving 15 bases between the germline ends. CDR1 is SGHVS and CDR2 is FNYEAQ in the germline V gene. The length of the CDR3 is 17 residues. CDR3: CASSLGFRGTTYNEQFF. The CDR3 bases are TGTGCCAGCAGCTTAGGTTTTCGGGGGACAACCTACAATGAGCAGTTCTTC.

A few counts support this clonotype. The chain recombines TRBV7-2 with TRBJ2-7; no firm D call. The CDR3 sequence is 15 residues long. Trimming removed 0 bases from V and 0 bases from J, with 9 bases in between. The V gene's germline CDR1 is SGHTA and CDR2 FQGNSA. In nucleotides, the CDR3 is TGTGCCAGCAGCTTAGCGGCAGATAGCTCCTACGAGCAGTACTTC. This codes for CASSLAADSSYEQYF.

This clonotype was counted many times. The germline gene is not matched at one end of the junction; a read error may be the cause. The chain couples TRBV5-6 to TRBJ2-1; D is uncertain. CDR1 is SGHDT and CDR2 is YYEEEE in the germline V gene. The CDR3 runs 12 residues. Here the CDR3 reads CASSLVVSKSLF. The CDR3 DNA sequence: TGTGCCAGCAGCTTGGTCGTTTCCAAGAGCTTGTTC.

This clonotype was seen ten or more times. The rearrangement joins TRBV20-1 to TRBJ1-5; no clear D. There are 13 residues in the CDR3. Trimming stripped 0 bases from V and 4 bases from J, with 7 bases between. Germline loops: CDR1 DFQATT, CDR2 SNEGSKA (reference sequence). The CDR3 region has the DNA TGCAGTGCTAGAGACAGCGGAAATCAGCCCCAGCATTTT. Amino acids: CSARDSGNQPQHF.